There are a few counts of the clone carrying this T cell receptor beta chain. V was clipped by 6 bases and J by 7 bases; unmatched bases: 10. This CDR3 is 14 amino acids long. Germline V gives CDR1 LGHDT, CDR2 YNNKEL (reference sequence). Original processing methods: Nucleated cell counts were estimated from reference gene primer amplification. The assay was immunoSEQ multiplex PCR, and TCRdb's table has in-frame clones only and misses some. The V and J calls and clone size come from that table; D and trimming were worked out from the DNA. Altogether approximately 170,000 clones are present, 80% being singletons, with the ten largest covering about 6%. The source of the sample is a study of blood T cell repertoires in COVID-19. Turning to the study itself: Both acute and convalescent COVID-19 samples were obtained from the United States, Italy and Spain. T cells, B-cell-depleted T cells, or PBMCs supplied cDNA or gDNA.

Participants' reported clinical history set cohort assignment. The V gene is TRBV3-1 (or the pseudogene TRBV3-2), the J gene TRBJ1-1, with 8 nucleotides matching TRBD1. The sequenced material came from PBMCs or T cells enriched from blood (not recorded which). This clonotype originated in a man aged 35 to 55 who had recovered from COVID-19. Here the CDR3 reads CASRRQGNLGEAFF. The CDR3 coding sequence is TGTGCCAGCAGACGACAGGGGAACTTGGGTGAAGCTTTCTTT.